These 32 T cell receptor beta chains originate from one sample sequenced in a study of radiotherapy plus CTLA-4 blockade in lung cancer. Only in-frame clones appear in the TCRdb table, and some are missing; sequencing was by immunoSEQ multiplex PCR. The sample consists of 39,000 or so clones, 70% to 80% of them appearing once. The sample in question was peripheral blood, obtained from a patient treated with radiotherapy plus ipilimumab. The receptor source for this set is a human donor with non-small cell lung cancer who had stable disease on radiotherapy plus ipilimumab.

V usage is TRBV19 and J usage is TRBJ1-2; TRBD1 is a possible D gene (5 bases). CDR1 and CDR2 from the germline V gene are LNHDA and SQIVND (reference sequence). The V end lost 5 bases, the J end lost 4 bases, and 14 bases lay between the germline ends. The CDR3 is 14 residues long. CDR3 coding DNA: TGTGCCAGTAGTCCAAGTTTAGGGGCCTATGGCTACACCTTC. It specifies CASSPSLGAYGYTF.

The chain uses TRBV5-1 and TRBJ1-1; D ambiguous. CDR1 and CDR2 from the germline V gene are SGHRS and YFSETQ. The CDR3 runs 14 residues. The ends were cut back, 1 base at V and 1 base at J, with 8 bases in the middle. Here the CDR3 reads CASSLTNTNTEAFF. The CDR3 DNA follows: TGCGCCAGCAGCTTGACAAATACGAACACTGAAGCTTTCTTT.

This clone was seen more than once but under ten times. The rearrangement uses TRBV5-1 and TRBJ1-4, with 9 positions matching TRBD1. There are 16 residues in the CDR3. Losses at the gene ends were 4 bases for V and 4 bases for J; bases not matched to a gene: 8. The V gene's germline CDR1 is SGHRS and CDR2 YFSETQ. Here the CDR3 DNA reads TGCGCCAGCAGCCCGGGCGGGGGACAGGGTAATGAAAAACTGTTTTTT. Translated, it gives CASSPGGGQGNEKLFF.

This clone was seen once. This chain links TRBV12-5 with TRBJ1-1; no clear D. V dropped 0 bases and J dropped 0 bases, with 11 bases sitting between them. Germline CDR1 and CDR2: LGHNT and FRNRAP. The CDR3 is 16 amino acids. This CDR3 reads CASGLVPPGMNTEAFF. The CDR3 DNA reads as TGTGCTAGTGGTTTGGTACCCCCGGGTATGAACACTGAAGCTTTCTTT.

This clone was recorded once. The J gene is TRBJ1-4, the V gene TRBV5-1; 9 bases fit TRBD1. With V trimmed by 5 bases and J by 4 bases, 15 bases remained unmatched. Germline CDR1 is SGHRS and CDR2 is YFSETQ. There are 18 residues in the CDR3. The CDR3 reads CASSLRTGAVKNNEKLFF. DNA for the CDR3: TGCGCCAGCAGTTTGCGGACAGGGGCCGTTAAAAATAATGAAAAACTGTTTTTT.

This clone was seen a single time. The gene calls are TRBV6-5 and TRBJ1-5; a weak D match, TRBD1 (5 bases). The CDR3 loop spans 14 amino acids. Germline V gene data show CDR1 as MNHEY and CDR2 as SVGAGI. The V and J ends lost 2 bases and 7 bases respectively, with 12 bases between them. CDR3 amino acids: CASSYGNTGQPQHF. DNA for the CDR3: TGTGCCAGCAGTTACGGTAATACAGGACAGCCCCAGCATTTT.

This rearrangement joins TRBV18 to TRBJ1-6; D not certain. The CDR3 loop spans 13 amino acids. Germline V gene data show CDR1 as KGHSH and CDR2 as LQKENI. Trimming pared 1 base from V and 8 bases from J, leaving 6 bases between. The CDR3 region is CASSPHTDSPLHF. In DNA form, the CDR3 reads TGTGCCAGCTCACCACATACGGATTCACCCCTCCACTTT.

This chain connects TRBV18 to TRBJ2-2, with D maybe TRBD1 (5 bases). Trimming took off 6 bases at V and 5 bases at J, with 16 bases between the two ends. The germline V gene has CDR1 KGHSH and CDR2 LQKENI. The CDR3 is made up of 15 amino acids. CDR3 bases: TGTGCCAGCTCCTCCAGAGCACCAGGGACCGGGGAGCTGTTTTTT. Protein product: CASSSRAPGTGELFF.

This chain links TRBV6-1 with TRBJ2-7; either TRBD1 or TRBD2 may fit D (5 bases each). Trimming removed 8 bases at V and 6 bases at J, with 17 bases between. The germline V gene encodes CDR1 MNHNS and CDR2 SASEGT. This CDR3 region has 13 residues. CDR3 region: CASAGRVNGEQYV. The CDR3 DNA sequence: TGTGCCAGCGCGGGCAGGGTCAATGGCGAGCAGTACGTC.

This chain joins TRBV6-1 and TRBJ2-7; possibly TRBD1 or TRBD2 for D (5 bases each). V dropped 6 bases and J dropped 2 bases, with 14 bases sitting between them. Germline CDR1 reads MNHNS; CDR2 reads SASEGT. CDR3 length: 14 residues. The DNA for the CDR3 is TGTGCCAGCAGCTTAGGGACCCTGCCCTACGAGCAGTACGTC. Translating it yields CASSLGTLPYEQYV.

A remark on this clone: One junction end disagrees with the germline gene, perhaps due to a read error. The V call is TRBV10-3, the J call TRBJ2-3; 10 bases align to TRBD2. CDR1 is ENHRY, CDR2 SYGVKD, per germline. The CDR3 runs 15 residues. DNA for the CDR3: TGTGCCATCAGTCAGTCTAGCGGGGGTGGAGATACGCAGTATTTT. Protein product: CAISQSSGGGDTQYF.

This chain uses TRBV6-5 with TRBJ2-1; 8 bases are shared with TRBD2. Germline V gives CDR1 MNHEY, CDR2 SVGAGI. CDR3 length: 14 amino acids. Trimming cost V 5 bases and J 6 bases; bases outside gene matches: 6. Written as DNA, the CDR3 is TGTGCCAGCAGTCCGGGGGGGCCAGTCAATGAGCAGTTCTTC. Residues: CASSPGGPVNEQFF.

A word on this clone: One end of the junction fails to match germline, which may point to a read error. V and J are TRBV19 and TRBJ2-5; D may be TRBD1 (6 bases). This CDR3 comprises 15 residues. The germline CDR1 and CDR2 sequences are LNHDA and SQIVND (reference sequence). Written as DNA, the CDR3 is TGTGCCAGTAGGATAGGGGGAACGGGTCAAGAGACCCAGTACTTC. Translating it yields CASRIGGTGQETQYF.

This clone was counted only a few times. This sequence joins TRBV5-5 and TRBJ2-5, with 8 bases aligning to TRBD2. The CDR3 spans 14 residues. The ends lost 4 bases at V and 2 bases at J; junction bases unmatched: 4. The germline V gene encodes CDR1 SGHKS and CDR2 YYEKEE (reference sequence). For the CDR3, the DNA is TGTGCCAGCAGCGGCGGGGGGCCTCAAGAGACCCAGTACTTC. It codes for CASSGGGPQETQYF.

This clone showed up just a few times. The genes are TRBV18 and TRBJ1-4, with unresolved D. In germline, CDR1 is KGHSH, CDR2 LQKENI. Between the trimmed V and J ends, which lost 0 bases and 0 bases, there was a span of 8 bases. The CDR3 loop spans 16 amino acids. In DNA form, the CDR3 reads TGTGCCAGCTCACCACCCACACCTGCAACTAATGAAAAACTGTTTTTT. It codes for CASSPPTPATNEKLFF.

A note on this clone: This same CDR3 is encoded by further DNA sequences in the sample. V and J are TRBV6-5 and TRBJ1-2; D is uncertain. Germline CDR1 and CDR2: MNHEY and SVGAGI. Trimming left V 0 bases short and J 7 bases short, with 9 bases between. The length of the CDR3 is 13 residues. CDR3 nucleotide sequence: TGTGCCAGCAGTTACTCGACATTAGGTGGCTACACCTTC. It yields the protein CASSYSTLGGYTF.

The sample holds one count of this clone. The V gene is TRBV21-1, the J gene TRBJ2-7; TRBD1, the D gene given by the table, was not confirmed from the DNA. TRBV21-1 is assigned pseudogene status. CDR3 length: 17 residues. The CDR3 sequence: CASSFVQKVPQGYEQYF. CDR3 DNA sequence: TGTGCCAGCAGCTTCGTACAAAAAGTCCCCCAGGGGTACGAGCAGTACTTC.

The chain joins TRBV6-6 to TRBJ1-1; no firm D call. The CDR3 is made up of 14 amino acids. The V and J ends lost 2 bases and 0 bases respectively, with 7 bases between them. Germline CDR1 and CDR2: MNHNY and SVGAGI (reference sequence). CDR3 sequence reads: CASSYETMNTEAFF. In DNA form, the CDR3 reads TGTGCCAGCAGTTACGAGACAATGAACACTGAAGCTTTCTTT.

The chain has TRBV4-2 and TRBJ1-2, with D maybe TRBD1 (5 bases). V shed 4 bases and J shed 3 bases, with 18 bases lying between them. Germline V gives CDR1 LGHNA, CDR2 YNFKEQ. The CDR3 has 16 residues. Here the CDR3 reads CASSRLDRDWDYGYTF. The CDR3 DNA follows: TGTGCCAGCAGCCGGTTGGATAGGGACTGGGACTATGGCTACACCTTC.

V gene TRBV30 combines with J gene TRBJ2-5, with 7 bases identical to TRBD1. From germline, CDR1 is GTSNPN and CDR2 SVGIG (reference sequence). The junction had 8 bases not matched to a gene; V was cut back by 4 bases and J by 3 bases. The CDR3 has 14 amino acids. CDR3 DNA: TGTGCCTGGACCCCGGGACAGAAAGAAGAGACCCAGTACTTC. It codes for CAWTPGQKEETQYF.

The chain joins TRBV6-1 to TRBJ2-4, with 7 bases identical to TRBD2. This CDR3 has 16 residues. V lost 1 base, J lost 3 bases, and 6 bases stayed unmatched. Germline CDR1 and CDR2: MNHNS and SASEGT. The CDR3 protein is CASSEGDRGVKNIQYF. The CDR3 DNA follows: TGTGCCAGCAGTGAAGGGGATCGGGGGGTCAAAAACATTCAGTACTTC.

This chain joins TRBV7-9 and TRBJ1-1, with D maybe TRBD1 (5 bases). The CDR3 length is 15 residues. V was cut by 4 bases and J by 0 bases, with 12 bases left in between. Germline V lookup: CDR1 SEHNR, CDR2 FQNEAQ (reference sequence). The CDR3 coding sequence is TGTGCCAGCAGCTCCGTAGGGGTGATGAACACTGAAGCTTTCTTT. Encoded protein: CASSSVGVMNTEAFF.

This clone was observed at least ten times. This chain links TRBV7-2 with TRBJ2-1, with D tentatively TRBD1 (6 bases). Germline values: CDR1 SGHTA, CDR2 FQGNSA. The germline V and J ends were trimmed by 5 bases and 13 bases, with 18 bases remaining between them. This CDR3 is built from 13 residues. CDR3 amino acids: CASSPYRDNHQFF. The DNA of the CDR3 is TGTGCCAGCAGCCCGTATAGGGACAACCATCAGTTCTTC.

The gene calls are TRBV5-1 and TRBJ2-3; D is undetermined. The CDR3 totals 12 residues. Germline CDR1 is SGHRS and CDR2 is YFSETQ. The ends were cut back, 1 base at V and 7 bases at J, with 7 bases in the middle. The CDR3 region is CASSLSSNTQYF. CDR3 DNA: TGCGCCAGCAGCTTGTCCTCAAATACGCAGTATTTT. The complete variable domain, with remaining parts taken from reference TRBV5-1 and TRBJ2-3, reads KAGVTQTPRYLIKTRGQQVTLSCSPISGHRSVSWYQQTPGQGLQFLFEYFSETQRNKGNFPGRFSGRQFSNSRSEMNVSTLELGDSALYLCASSLSSNTQYFGPGTRLTVL.

V gene TRBV18 combines with J gene TRBJ2-5, with D hard to call. CDR1 is KGHSH, CDR2 LQKENI, per germline. The CDR3 totals 12 residues. V was cut by 4 bases and J by 5 bases, with 8 bases left in between. In nucleotides, the CDR3 is TGTGCCAGCTCACTCGCCGGGGAGACCCAGTACTTC. This codes for CASSLAGETQYF. Looking up the rest from reference TRBV18 and TRBJ2-5 gives the full variable domain: NAGVMQNPRHLVRRRGQEARLRCSPMKGHSHVYWYRQLPEEGLKFMVYLQKENIIDESGMPKERFSAEFPKEGPSILRIQQVVRGDSAAYFCASSLAGETQYFGPGTRLLVL.

The genes are TRBV6-5 and TRBJ1-1; 9 bases are a match to TRBD1. V shed 2 bases, J shed 4 bases, and the junction held 5 bases outside the gene matches. The V gene's germline CDR1 is MNHEY and CDR2 SVGAGI. This CDR3 is 15 amino acids long. The DNA for the CDR3 is TGTGCCAGCAGTTACGGACAGGGGATGGGCACTGAAGCTTTCTTT. Its protein is CASSYGQGMGTEAFF.

This clone was seen a single time. This chain joins TRBV5-1 and TRBJ1-2, with 8 bases lining up with TRBD1. The CDR3 contains 15 residues. The germline V gene encodes CDR1 SGHRS and CDR2 YFSETQ. The V segment lost 0 bases and the J segment 8 bases; nucleotides outside the gene matches: 9. The CDR3, as DNA: TGCGCCAGCAGCTTGGCGGGCAGGGGGCAAGGAGGCTACACCTTC. Its translation is CASSLAGRGQGGYTF. Full variable domain (rest looked up from reference TRBV5-1 and TRBJ1-2): KAGVTQTPRYLIKTRGQQVTLSCSPISGHRSVSWYQQTPGQGLQFLFEYFSETQRNKGNFPGRFSGRQFSNSRSEMNVSTLELGDSALYLCASSLAGRGQGGYTFGSGTRLTVV.

This clone was recorded only once. A junction end diverges from the germline sequence, so it may reflect a read error. DNA for the CDR3: TGTGCCAGCAGCTTGGGAGGGTACGGGCAGTACTTC. Its protein product is CASSLGGYGQYF. The chain has TRBV7-2 and TRBJ2-7; 7 nucleotides line up with TRBD2. Germline V gives CDR1 SGHTA, CDR2 FQGNSA. The CDR3 consists of 12 residues.

The CDR3 nucleotides read TGCGCCAGCAGCCAAGAAAATTTGGATAAGACCCAGTACTTC. Its protein product is CASSQENLDKTQYF. The chain recombines TRBV4-1 with TRBJ2-5; unclear D gene. The CDR3 is 14 amino acids. Germline CDR1 and CDR2: MGHRA and YSYEKL. V dropped 0 bases and J dropped 6 bases, with 11 bases sitting between them.

The CDR3 loop reads CASSRQGSNTEAFF. The DNA for the CDR3 is TGTGCCAGCAGTCGACAGGGGTCGAACACTGAAGCTTTCTTT. The J gene is TRBJ1-1, the V gene TRBV14; 8 positions agree with TRBD1. The J segment lost 1 base and the V segment lost 6 bases, leaving 4 bases of the junction unmatched. Germline values: CDR1 SGHDN, CDR2 FVKESK. CDR3 length: 14 amino acids.

The chain links TRBV7-2 to TRBJ2-1; D is uncertain. Germline CDR1 SGHTA, CDR2 FQGNSA. The CDR3 consists of 13 residues. Trimming pared 4 bases from V and 8 bases from J, leaving 12 bases between. In nucleotides, the CDR3 is TGTGCCAGCAGCTACCTGGATGGCCATGAGCAGTTCTTC. It encodes CASSYLDGHEQFF.

For this clone: Other DNA sequences of this sample code for an identical CDR3. This rearrangement joins TRBV5-1 to TRBJ1-6; TRBD1 matches at 11 bases. Losses at the gene ends were 0 bases for V and 8 bases for J; bases not matched to a gene: 1. This CDR3 comprises 15 residues. CDR1 is SGHRS and CDR2 is YFSETQ in the germline V gene. The DNA of the CDR3 is TGCGCCAGCAGCTTGGTGGGACAGGGGGATTCACCCCTCCACTTT. Translation: CASSLVGQGDSPLHF. Filled out from reference TRBV5-1 and TRBJ1-6, the complete variable domain reads KAGVTQTPRYLIKTRGQQVTLSCSPISGHRSVSWYQQTPGQGLQFLFEYFSETQRNKGNFPGRFSGRQFSNSRSEMNVSTLELGDSALYLCASSLVGQGDSPLHFGNGTRLTVT.